The TCR beta chain under discussion was sequenced for a study of blood T cell repertoires in COVID-19. Sequenced by immunoSEQ multiplex PCR; TCRdb stores in-frame clones only, minus some. The profile shows around 270,000 clones, roughly 84% of them singletons. The source of this sequence is a woman between 40 and 55 years old who had recovered from COVID-19. Sequenced input: peripheral blood.

The DNA for the CDR3 is TGCGCCAGCAGCTTGGTTGGGGACAGGTCTTCAAATGAGCAGTTCTTC. Residues: CASSLVGDRSSNEQFF. The V gene is TRBV5-1, the J gene TRBJ2-1; 8 bases are shared with TRBD1. CDR1 and CDR2 (germline): SGHRS, YFSETQ. V dropped 0 bases and J dropped 7; count of bases not matched to a gene: 9. The CDR3 extends over 16 amino acids.